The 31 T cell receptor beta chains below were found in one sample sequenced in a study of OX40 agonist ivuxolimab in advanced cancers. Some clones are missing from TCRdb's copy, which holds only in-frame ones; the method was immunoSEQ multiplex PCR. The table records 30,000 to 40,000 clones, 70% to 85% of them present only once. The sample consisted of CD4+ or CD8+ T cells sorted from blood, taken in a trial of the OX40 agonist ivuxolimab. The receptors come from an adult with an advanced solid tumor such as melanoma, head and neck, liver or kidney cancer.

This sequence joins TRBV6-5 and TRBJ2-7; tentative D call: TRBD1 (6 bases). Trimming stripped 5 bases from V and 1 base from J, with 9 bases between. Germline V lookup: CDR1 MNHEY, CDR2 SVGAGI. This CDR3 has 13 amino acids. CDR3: CASSIDRSYEQYF. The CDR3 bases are TGTGCCAGCAGTATCGACAGGTCCTACGAGCAGTACTTC.

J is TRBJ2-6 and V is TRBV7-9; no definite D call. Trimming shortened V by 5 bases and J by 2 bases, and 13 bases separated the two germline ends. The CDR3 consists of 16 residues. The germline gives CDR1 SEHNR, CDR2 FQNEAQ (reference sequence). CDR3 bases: TGTGCCAGCAGCCTCTCCTCCGTAGCTGGGGCCAACGTCCTGACTTTC. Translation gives CASSLSSVAGANVLTF.

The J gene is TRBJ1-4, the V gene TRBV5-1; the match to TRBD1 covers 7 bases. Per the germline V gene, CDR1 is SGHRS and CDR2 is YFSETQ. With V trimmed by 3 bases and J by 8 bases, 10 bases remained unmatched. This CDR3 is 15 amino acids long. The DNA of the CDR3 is TGCGCCAGCAGCTCGGGGGACAGAGTTTTAGAAAAACTGTTTTTT. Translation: CASSSGDRVLEKLFF.

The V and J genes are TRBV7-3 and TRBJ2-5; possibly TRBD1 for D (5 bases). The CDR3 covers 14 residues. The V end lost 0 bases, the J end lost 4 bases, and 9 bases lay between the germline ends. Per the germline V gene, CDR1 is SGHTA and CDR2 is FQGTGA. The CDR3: CASSLTGQGETQYF. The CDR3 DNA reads TGTGCCAGCAGCTTAACGGGGCAGGGAGAGACCCAGTACTTC.

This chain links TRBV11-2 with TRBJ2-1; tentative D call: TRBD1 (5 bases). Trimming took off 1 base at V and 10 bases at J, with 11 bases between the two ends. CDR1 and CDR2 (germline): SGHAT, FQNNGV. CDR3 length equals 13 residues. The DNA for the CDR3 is TGTGCCAGCAGCTTAGGACAGTTCTTGGAGCAGTTCTTC. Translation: CASSLGQFLEQFF.

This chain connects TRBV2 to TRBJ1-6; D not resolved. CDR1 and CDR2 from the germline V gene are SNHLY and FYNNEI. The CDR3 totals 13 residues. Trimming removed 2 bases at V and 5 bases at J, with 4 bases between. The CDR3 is CASSETHNSPLHF. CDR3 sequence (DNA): TGTGCCAGCAGTGAAACACATAATTCACCCCTCCACTTT. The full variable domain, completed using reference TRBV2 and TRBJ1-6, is EPEVTQTPSHQVTQMGQEVILRCVPISNHLYFYWYRQILGQKVEFLVSFYNNEISEKSEIFDDQFSVERPDGSNFTLKIRSTKLEDSAMYFCASSETHNSPLHFGNGTRLTVT.

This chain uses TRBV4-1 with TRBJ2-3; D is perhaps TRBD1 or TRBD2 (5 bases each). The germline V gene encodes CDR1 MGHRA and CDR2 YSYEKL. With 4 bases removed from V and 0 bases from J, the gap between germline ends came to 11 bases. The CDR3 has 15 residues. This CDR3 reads CASSRGPASTDTQYF. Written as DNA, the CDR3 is TGCGCCAGCAGCCGGGGACCCGCTAGCACAGATACGCAGTATTTT.

CDR3 coding DNA: TGTGCCAGCAGCGGGTACGGGGAACAAAGTGAAACCCAGTACTTC. This translates into CASSGYGEQSETQYF. The J gene is TRBJ2-5, the V gene TRBV9; perhaps TRBD2 as D (5 bases). This CDR3 has 15 residues. The germline gives CDR1 SGDLS, CDR2 YYNGEE. Trimming took 3 bases from V and 8 from J, leaving 20 bases between them. Using reference TRBV9 and TRBJ2-5 for the parts outside the CDR3, the full variable domain is DSGVTQTPKHLITATGQRVTLRCSPRSGDLSVYWYQQSLDQGLQFLIQYYNGEERAKGNILERFSAQQFPDLHSELNLSSLELGDSALYFCASSGYGEQSETQYFGPGTRLLVL.

CDR3 sequence: CASSVGRAENEQFF. The DNA for the CDR3 is TGTGCCAGCAGCGTCGGGAGGGCCGAAAATGAGCAGTTCTTC. V usage is TRBV7-3 and J usage is TRBJ2-1; 8 nucleotides line up with TRBD2. The CDR3 loop spans 14 amino acids. CDR1 and CDR2 from the germline V gene are SGHTA and FQGTGA. V shed 5 bases and J 7 bases; nucleotides not matched to a gene: 7.

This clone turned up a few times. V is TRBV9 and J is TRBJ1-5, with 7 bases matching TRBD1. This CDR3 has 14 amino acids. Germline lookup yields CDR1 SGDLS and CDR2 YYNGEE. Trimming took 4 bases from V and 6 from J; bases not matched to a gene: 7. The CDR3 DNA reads TGTGCCAGCAGCCCAACAGGGGTAGGTCAGCCCCAGCATTTT. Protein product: CASSPTGVGQPQHF.

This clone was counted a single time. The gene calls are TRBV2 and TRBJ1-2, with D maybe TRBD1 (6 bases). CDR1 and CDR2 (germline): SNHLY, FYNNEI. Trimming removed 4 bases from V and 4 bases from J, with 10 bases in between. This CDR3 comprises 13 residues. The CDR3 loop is CASSGGDTYGYTF. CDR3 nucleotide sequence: TGTGCCAGCAGTGGAGGGGACACCTATGGCTACACCTTC.

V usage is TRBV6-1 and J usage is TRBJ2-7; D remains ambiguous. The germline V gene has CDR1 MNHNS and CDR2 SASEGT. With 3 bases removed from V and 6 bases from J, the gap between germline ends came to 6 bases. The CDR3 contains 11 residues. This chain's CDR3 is CASSELSEQYF. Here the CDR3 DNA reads TGTGCCAGCAGTGAGCTATCCGAGCAGTACTTC.

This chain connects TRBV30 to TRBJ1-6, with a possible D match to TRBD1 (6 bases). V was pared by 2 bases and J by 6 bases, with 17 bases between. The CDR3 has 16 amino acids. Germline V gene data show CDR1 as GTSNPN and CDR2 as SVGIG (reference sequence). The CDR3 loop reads CAWSLPGAARNSPLHF. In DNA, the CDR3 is TGTGCCTGGAGTTTGCCGGGGGCGGCTCGTAATTCACCCCTCCACTTT.

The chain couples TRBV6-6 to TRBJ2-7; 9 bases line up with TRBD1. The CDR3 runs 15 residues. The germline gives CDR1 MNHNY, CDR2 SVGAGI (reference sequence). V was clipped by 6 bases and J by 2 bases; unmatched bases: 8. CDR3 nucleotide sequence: TGTGCCAGCAGGGGCCCGGACAGGGGTACCTACGAGCAGTACTTC. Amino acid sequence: CASRGPDRGTYEQYF.

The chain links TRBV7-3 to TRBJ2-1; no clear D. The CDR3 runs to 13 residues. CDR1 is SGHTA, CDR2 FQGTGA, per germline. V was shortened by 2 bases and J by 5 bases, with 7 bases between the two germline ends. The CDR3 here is CASSLDNNNEQFF. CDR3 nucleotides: TGTGCCAGCAGCTTAGACAACAACAATGAGCAGTTCTTC.

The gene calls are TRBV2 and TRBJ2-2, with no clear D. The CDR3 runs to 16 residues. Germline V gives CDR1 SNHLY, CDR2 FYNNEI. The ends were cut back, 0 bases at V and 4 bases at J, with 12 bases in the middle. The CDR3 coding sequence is TGTGCCAGCAGTGAAGCGCATAGGGAATTCACCGGGGAGCTGTTTTTT. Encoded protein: CASSEAHREFTGELFF.

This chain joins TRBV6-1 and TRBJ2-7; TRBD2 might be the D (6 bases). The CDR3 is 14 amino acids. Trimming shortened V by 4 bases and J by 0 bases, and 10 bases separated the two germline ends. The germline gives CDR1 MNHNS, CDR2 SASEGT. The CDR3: CASSGDGSSYEQYF. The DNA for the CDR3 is TGTGCCAGCAGTGGGGACGGGAGCTCCTACGAGCAGTACTTC.

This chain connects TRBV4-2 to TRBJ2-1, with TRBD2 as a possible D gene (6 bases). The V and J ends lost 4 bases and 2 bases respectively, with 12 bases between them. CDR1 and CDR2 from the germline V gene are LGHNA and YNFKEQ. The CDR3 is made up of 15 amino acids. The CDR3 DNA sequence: TGTGCCAGCAGCCCTGCTCGGGGGACCTACAATGAGCAGTTCTTC. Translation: CASSPARGTYNEQFF.

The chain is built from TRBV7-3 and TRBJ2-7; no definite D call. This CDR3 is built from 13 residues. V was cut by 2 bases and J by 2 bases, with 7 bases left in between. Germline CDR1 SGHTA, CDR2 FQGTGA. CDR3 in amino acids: CASSLSTAYEQYF. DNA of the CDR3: TGTGCCAGCAGCTTATCCACCGCCTACGAGCAGTACTTC.

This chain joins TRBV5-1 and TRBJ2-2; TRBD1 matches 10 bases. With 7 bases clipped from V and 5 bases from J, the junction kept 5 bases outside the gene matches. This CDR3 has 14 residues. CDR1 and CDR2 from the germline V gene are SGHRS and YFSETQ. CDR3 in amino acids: CASGTGERTGELFF. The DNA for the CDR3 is TGCGCCAGCGGGACAGGGGAGAGGACCGGGGAGCTGTTTTTT.

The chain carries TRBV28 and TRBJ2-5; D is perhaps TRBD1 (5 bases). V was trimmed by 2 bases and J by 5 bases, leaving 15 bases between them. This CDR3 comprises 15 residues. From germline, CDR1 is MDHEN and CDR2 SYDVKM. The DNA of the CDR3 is TGTGCCAGCAGTTTAGGGCAGGTCAAGGGGGAGACCCAGTACTTC. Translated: CASSLGQVKGETQYF.

Here the CDR3 DNA reads TGTGCCAGCAGCTTGGGGGCCAGGATGTCTGGAAACACCATATATTTT. This translates into CASSLGARMSGNTIYF. The chain combines TRBV5-6 with TRBJ1-3; D is unclear. Trimming cost V 0 bases and J 1 base, with 11 bases left between them. The CDR3 contains 16 residues. Per germline, CDR1 SGHDT and CDR2 YYEEEE.

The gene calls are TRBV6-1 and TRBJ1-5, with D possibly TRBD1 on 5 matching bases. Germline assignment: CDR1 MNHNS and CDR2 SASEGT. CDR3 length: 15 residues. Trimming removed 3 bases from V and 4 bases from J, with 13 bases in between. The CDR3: CASSDIQVRNQPQHF. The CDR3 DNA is TGTGCCAGCAGTGATATACAGGTGAGGAATCAGCCCCAGCATTTT.

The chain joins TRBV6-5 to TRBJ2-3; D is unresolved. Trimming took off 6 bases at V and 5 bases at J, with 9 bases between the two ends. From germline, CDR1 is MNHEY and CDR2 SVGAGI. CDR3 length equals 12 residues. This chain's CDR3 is CASRSRGDTQYF. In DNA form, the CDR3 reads TGTGCCAGCAGGTCTAGAGGAGATACGCAGTATTTT.

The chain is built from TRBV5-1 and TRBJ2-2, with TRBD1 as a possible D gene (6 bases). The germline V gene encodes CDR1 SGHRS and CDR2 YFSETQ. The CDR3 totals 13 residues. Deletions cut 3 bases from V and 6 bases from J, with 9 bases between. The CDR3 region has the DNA TGCGCCAGCAGCTACAGGACAGCCGGGGAGCTGTTTTTT. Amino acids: CASSYRTAGELFF.

CDR3 protein: CASSPHGNTGELFF. As DNA, the CDR3 is TGTGCCAGCAGTCCCCACGGAAACACCGGGGAGCTGTTTTTT. V is TRBV25-1 and J is TRBJ2-2; D unclear. Trimming removed 5 bases from V and 2 bases from J, with 9 bases in between. Per germline, CDR1 MGHDK and CDR2 SYGVNS. CDR3 size: 14 residues.

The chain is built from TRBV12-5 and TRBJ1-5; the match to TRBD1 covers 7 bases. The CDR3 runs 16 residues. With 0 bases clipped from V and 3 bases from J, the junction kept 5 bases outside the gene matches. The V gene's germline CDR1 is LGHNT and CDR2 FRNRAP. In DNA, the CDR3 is TGTGCTAGTGGTTTGGTTAGAGGGACAGTCAATCAGCCCCAGCATTTT. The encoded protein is CASGLVRGTVNQPQHF.

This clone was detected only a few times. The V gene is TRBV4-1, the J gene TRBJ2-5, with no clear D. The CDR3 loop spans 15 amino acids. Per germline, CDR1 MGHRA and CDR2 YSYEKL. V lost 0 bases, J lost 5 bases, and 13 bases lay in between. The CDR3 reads CASSQEDWVGETQYF. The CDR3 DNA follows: TGCGCCAGCAGCCAAGAAGATTGGGTGGGTGAGACCCAGTACTTC.

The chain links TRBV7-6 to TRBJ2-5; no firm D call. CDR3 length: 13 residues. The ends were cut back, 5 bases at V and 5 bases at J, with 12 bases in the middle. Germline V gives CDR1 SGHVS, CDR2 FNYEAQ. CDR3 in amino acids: CASSPNPPETQYF. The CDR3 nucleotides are TGTGCCAGCAGCCCTAACCCCCCGGAGACCCAGTACTTC.

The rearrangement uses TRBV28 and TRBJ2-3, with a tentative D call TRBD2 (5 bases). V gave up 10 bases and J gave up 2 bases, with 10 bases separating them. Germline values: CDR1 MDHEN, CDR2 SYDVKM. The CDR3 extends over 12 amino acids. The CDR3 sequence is CATSGTTDTQYF. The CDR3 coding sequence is TGTGCCACCAGCGGTACCACAGATACGCAGTATTTT.

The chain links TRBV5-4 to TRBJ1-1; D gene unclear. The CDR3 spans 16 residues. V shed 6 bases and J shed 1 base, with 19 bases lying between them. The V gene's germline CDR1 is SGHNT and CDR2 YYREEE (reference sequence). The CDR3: CASKSFAGSSNTEAFF. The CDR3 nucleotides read TGTGCCAGCAAATCTTTTGCTGGGTCTTCGAACACTGAAGCTTTCTTT.